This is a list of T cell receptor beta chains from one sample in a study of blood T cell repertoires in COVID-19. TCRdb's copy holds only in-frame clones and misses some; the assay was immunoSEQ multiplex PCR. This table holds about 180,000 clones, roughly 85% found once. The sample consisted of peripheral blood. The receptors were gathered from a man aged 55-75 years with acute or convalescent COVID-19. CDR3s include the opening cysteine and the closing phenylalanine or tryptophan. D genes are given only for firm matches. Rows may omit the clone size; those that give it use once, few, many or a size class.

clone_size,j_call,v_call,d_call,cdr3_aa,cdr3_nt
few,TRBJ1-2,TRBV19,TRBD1,CASSIWTGDNYGYTF,TGTGCCAGTAGTATTTGGACAGGGGACAACTATGGCTACACCTTC
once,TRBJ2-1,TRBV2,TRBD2,CASSATSAVGSEQFF,TGTGCCAGCAGTGCGACTAGCGCCGTGGGTTCTGAGCAGTTCTTC
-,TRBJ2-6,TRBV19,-,CASSTSRVPGANVLTF,TGTGCCAGTAGTACCTCCAGGGTCCCTGGGGCCAACGTCCTGACTTTC
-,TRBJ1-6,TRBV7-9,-,CASSSRESSYNSPLHF,TGTGCCAGCAGCTCCAGGGAAAGCTCCTATAATTCACCCCTCCACTTT
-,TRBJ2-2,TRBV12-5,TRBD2,CASGLAPKPSGRANTGELFF,TGTGCTAGTGGTTTGGCCCCAAAACCTAGCGGGAGGGCGAACACCGGGGAGCTGTTTTTT
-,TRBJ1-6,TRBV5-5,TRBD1,CASSLRTGGFSPLHF,TGTGCCAGCAGCTTGCGGACAGGGGGCTTTTCACCCCTCCACTTT
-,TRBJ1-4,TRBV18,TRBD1,CASSPQQGLLRATNEKLFF,TGTGCCAGCTCACCACAACAGGGGCTTTTACGTGCAACTAATGAAAAACTGTTTTTT
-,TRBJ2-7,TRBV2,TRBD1,CASTTEVGQGYEQYF,TGTGCCAGCACCACAGAGGTCGGACAGGGTTACGAGCAGTACTTC
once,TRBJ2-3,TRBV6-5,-,CASSRTGHSTDTQYF,TGTGCCAGCAGTCGAACGGGACACAGCACAGATACGCAGTATTTT
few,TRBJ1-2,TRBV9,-,CASSVSLSPGGFDGYTF,TGTGCCAGCAGCGTTAGCCTTTCTCCCGGGGGGTTCGATGGCTACACCTTC
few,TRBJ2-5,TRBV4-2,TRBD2,CASSHNTPRASGSFSSAQYF,TGTGCCAGCAGCCATAATACCCCCCGGGCTAGCGGGAGTTTTTCTTCGGCCCAGTACTTC
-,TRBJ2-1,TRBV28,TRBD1,CASSRTGSSYNEQFF,TGTGCCAGCAGTCGGACAGGGAGCTCCTACAATGAGCAGTTCTTC
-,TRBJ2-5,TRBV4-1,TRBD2,CASSQDPGTSGKTQYF,TGCGCCAGCAGCCAAGATCCCGGGACTAGTGGAAAGACCCAGTACTTC
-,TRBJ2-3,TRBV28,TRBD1,CASPPGADRATDTQYF,TGTGCCAGCCCCCCAGGGGCTGACAGGGCGACAGATACGCAGTATTTT
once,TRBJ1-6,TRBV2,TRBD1,CASSAQGASNSPLHF,TGTGCCAGCAGTGCACAGGGGGCGTCTAATTCACCCCTCCACTTT
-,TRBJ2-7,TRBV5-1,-,CASSLDRELYEQYF,TGCGCCAGCAGCTTGGACAGGGAATTGTACGAGCAGTACTTC
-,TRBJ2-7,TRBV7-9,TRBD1,CASSLWTGGIGEQYF,TGTGCCAGCAGCTTATGGACAGGGGGCATCGGTGAGCAGTACTTC
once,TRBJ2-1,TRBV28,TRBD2,CASSLFASGNNEQFF,TGTGCCAGCAGTTTATTTGCTAGCGGAAACAATGAGCAGTTCTTC
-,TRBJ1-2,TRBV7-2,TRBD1,CASSYQDRGGYTF,TGTGCCAGCAGCTATCAGGACAGGGGTGGCTACACCTTC
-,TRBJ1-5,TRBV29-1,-,CSVGGMGQPQHF,TGCAGCGTTGGAGGGATGGGTCAGCCCCAGCATTTT
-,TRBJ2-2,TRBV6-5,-,CASQTFGNTGELFF,TGTGCCAGCCAAACTTTTGGGAACACCGGGGAGCTGTTTTTT
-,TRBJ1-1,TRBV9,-,CASSVREDTEAFF,TGTGCCAGCAGCGTAAGGGAGGACACTGAAGCTTTCTTT
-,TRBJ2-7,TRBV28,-,CASGTGEGSHEQYF,TGTGCCAGCGGGACGGGAGAGGGGTCCCACGAGCAGTACTTC
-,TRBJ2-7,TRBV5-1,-,CASSPSRVPYEQYF,TGCGCCAGCAGCCCGAGCAGGGTACCCTACGAGCAGTACTTC
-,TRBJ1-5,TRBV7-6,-,CASSLERLRGQPQHF,TGTGCCAGCAGCTTAGAACGGCTAAGGGGTCAGCCCCAGCATTTT
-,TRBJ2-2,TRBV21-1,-,CASTLPSRGCYTGELFF,TGTGCCAGCACCCTACCCTCCAGGGGGTGTTACACCGGGGAGCTGTTTTTT
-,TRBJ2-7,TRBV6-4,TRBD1,CASTPGQGVSYEQYF,TGTGCCAGCACCCCGGGACAGGGGGTCTCCTACGAGCAGTACTTC
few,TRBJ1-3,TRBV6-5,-,CASRATGSSGNTIYF,TGTGCCAGCAGAGCTACCGGGAGCTCTGGAAACACCATATATTTT
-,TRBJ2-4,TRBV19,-,CASTTAATNIQYF,TGTGCCAGTACAACGGCAGCGACAAACATTCAGTACTTC
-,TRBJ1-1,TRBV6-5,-,CASKGTHLIDTEAFF,TGTGCCAGCAAAGGGACTCACCTAATTGACACTGAAGCTTTCTTT
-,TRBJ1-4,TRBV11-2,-,CASSHRAGAATNEKLFF,TGTGCCAGCAGTCACCGGGCAGGGGCGGCAACTAATGAAAAACTGTTTTTT
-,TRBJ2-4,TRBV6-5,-,CAYGSINIQYF,TGTGCCTACGGTAGCATCAACATTCAGTACTTC
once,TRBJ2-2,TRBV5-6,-,CASSFGATGELFF,TGTGCCAGCAGCTTTGGAGCAACCGGGGAGCTGTTTTTT
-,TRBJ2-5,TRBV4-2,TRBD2,CASSQGLAEETQYF,TGTGCCAGCAGCCAAGGACTAGCGGAAGAGACCCAGTACTTC
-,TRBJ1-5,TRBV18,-,CASSPRTVQSNQPQHF,TGTGCCAGCTCACCACGGACAGTTCAGAGCAATCAGCCCCAGCATTTT
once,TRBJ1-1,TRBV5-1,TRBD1,CASSATGEAYTEAFF,TGCGCCAGCAGCGCGACAGGGGAGGCCTACACTGAAGCTTTCTTT
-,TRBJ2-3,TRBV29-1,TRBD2,CSVSGSSADTQYF,TGCAGCGTTAGCGGGAGTTCGGCAGATACGCAGTATTTT
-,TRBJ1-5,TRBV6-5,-,CASSYAGLGQPQHF,TGTGCCAGCAGTTATGCGGGGCTTGGTCAGCCCCAGCATTTT
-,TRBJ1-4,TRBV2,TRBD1,CASSPGQGATEKLFF,TGTGCCAGCAGTCCGGGACAGGGGGCTACTGAAAAACTGTTTTTT
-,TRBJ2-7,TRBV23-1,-,CASSLLDPNAGEQYF,TGCGCCAGCAGTCTACTCGACCCTAACGCGGGTGAGCAGTACTTC
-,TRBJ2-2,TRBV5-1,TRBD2,CASSLFLAGAAGELFF,TGCGCCAGCAGCTTGTTTCTAGCGGGAGCTGCCGGGGAGCTGTTTTTT
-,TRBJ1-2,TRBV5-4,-,CASSSGTHLLGYTF,TGTGCCAGCAGCTCCGGGACACACCTGCTTGGCTACACCTTC
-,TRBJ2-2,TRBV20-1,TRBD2,CSLTSAGELFF,TGCAGCCTTACTAGCGCCGGGGAGCTGTTTTTT
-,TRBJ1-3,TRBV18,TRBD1,CASSPRTGSGNTIYF,TGTGCCAGCTCACCAAGGACAGGCTCTGGAAACACCATATATTTT
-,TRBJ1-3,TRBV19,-,CASTLGHRNSGNTIYF,TGTGCCAGTACCCTGGGACACAGAAACTCTGGAAACACCATATATTTT
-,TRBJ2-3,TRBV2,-,CASSFPGQPGLITDTQYF,TGTGCCAGCAGTTTCCCGGGACAGCCGGGACTTATCACAGATACGCAGTATTTT
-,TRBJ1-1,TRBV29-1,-,CSVDRDGVRAFF,TGCAGCGTTGACAGGGATGGGGTGAGAGCTTTCTTT
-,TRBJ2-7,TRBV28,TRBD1,CASYLGGTGKYEQYF,TGTGCCAGCTATCTGGGGGGGACAGGGAAATACGAGCAGTACTTC
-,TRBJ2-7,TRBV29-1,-,CSGSPGGNSYEQYF,TGCAGCGGATCTCCAGGGGGGAACTCCTACGAGCAGTACTTC
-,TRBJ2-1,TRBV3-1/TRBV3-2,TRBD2,CASSQAGGSSYNEQFF,TGTGCCAGCAGCCAGGCGGGAGGGAGCTCCTACAATGAGCAGTTCTTC
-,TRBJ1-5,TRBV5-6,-,CASSLGGHGSNQPQHF,TGTGCCAGCAGCTTGGGGGGACACGGGAGCAATCAGCCCCAGCATTTT
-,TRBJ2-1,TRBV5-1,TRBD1,CASSVTGAWDNEQFF,TGCGCCAGCAGCGTGACAGGGGCCTGGGACAATGAGCAGTTCTTC